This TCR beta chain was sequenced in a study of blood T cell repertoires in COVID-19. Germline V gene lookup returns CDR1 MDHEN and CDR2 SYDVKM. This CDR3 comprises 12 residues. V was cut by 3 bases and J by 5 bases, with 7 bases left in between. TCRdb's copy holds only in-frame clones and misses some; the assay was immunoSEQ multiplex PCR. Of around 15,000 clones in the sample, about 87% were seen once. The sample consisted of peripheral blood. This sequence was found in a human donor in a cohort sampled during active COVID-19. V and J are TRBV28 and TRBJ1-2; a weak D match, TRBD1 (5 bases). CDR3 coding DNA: TGTGCCAGCAGTTTGGGGGGTTATGGCTACACCTTC. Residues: CASSLGGYGYTF.